The 2 T cell receptor beta chains below were found in one sample sequenced in a study of control samples from healthy donors and cancer patients. The assay was immunoSEQ multiplex PCR, and TCRdb's table has in-frame clones only and misses some. This sample has roughly 130,000 clones, with 90% found just once. Material: blood. The source is a man younger than 30 in good health.

The genes are TRBV7-8 and TRBJ2-6; D is tentatively TRBD1 or TRBD2 (5 bases each). CDR1 is SGHVS, CDR2 FQNEAQ, per germline. This CDR3 has 16 amino acids. Between the trimmed V and J ends, which lost 5 bases and 0 bases, there was a span of 11 bases. CDR3 sequence (DNA): TGTGCCAGCAGCGGGACCAGTTTCTCTGGGGCCAACGTCCTGACTTTC. It specifies CASSGTSFSGANVLTF.

The rearrangement joins TRBV12-3 or TRBV12-4 to TRBJ1-3; D uncertain. The CDR3 runs to 13 residues. V lost 6 bases and J lost 8, with 14 bases in between. The CDR3 loop is CASRDYLGDTIYF. CDR3 coding DNA: TGTGCCAGCAGGGACTATCTTGGGGACACCATATATTTT.